This T cell receptor (beta chain) was obtained from a study of T cell responses to AZD1222 COVID-19 vaccine. Second-dose intervals of approximately 4 or approximately 12 weeks were pooled. Method: immunoSEQ multiplex PCR; TCRdb's copy keeps in-frame clones and lacks some. The profile covers around 99,000 clones, with 92% appearing a single time and approximately 8.9% taken by the ten largest. Overall study results and limits: Among AZD1222 vaccinees, only 5 to 7 were seropositive at baseline. The donor group comprised mostly white British people and more females; the analysis possibly underestimated clonal diversity.

For this clone: Antigen: not known.

The V segment lost 0 bases and the J segment 8 bases; nucleotides outside the gene matches: 10. CDR1 is LGHNA and CDR2 is YSLEER in the germline V gene. The CDR3 loop spans 16 amino acids. The source is an adult who received the AZD1222 COVID-19 vaccine. Material: peripheral blood, obtained 28 days after the second AZD1222 dose. The rearrangement joins TRBV4-3 to TRBJ2-1, with TRBD1 identical over 7 bases. CDR3: CASSQDFGQAVYEQFF. The DNA of the CDR3 is TGCGCCAGCAGCCAAGATTTCGGACAGGCCGTGTATGAGCAGTTCTTC.